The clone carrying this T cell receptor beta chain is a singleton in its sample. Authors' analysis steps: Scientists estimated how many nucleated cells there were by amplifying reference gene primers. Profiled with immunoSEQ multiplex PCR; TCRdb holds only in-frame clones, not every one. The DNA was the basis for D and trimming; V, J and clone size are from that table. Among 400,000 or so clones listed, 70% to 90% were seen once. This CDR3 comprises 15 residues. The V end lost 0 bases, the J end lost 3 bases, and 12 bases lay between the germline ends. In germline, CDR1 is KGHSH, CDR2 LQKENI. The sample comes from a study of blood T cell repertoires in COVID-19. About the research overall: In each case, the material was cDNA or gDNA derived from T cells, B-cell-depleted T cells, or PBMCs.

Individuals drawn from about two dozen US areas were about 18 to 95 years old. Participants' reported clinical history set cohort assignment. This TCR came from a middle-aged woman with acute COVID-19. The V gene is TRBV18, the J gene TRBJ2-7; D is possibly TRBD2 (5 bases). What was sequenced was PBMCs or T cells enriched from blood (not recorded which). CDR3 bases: TGTGCCAGCTCACCACCCCGTGGAGGATACTACGAGCAGTACTTC. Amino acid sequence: CASSPPRGGYYEQYF.